Detailed here is one T cell receptor beta chain. The sample originates from a study of control samples from healthy donors and cancer patients. CDR1 is SGHDT and CDR2 is YYEEEE in the germline V gene. V shed 4 bases and J shed 4 bases, with 14 bases lying between them. The length of the CDR3 is 15 residues. Some clones are missing from TCRdb's copy, which holds only in-frame ones; the method was immunoSEQ multiplex PCR. The table includes approximately 190,000 clones, around 90% detected once. The TCR originated in a man younger than 45 in good health. The rearrangement uses TRBV5-6 and TRBJ1-4; D unresolved. Sequencing was done on a sample of blood. CDR3 region: CASSGRVHRNEKLFF. In DNA form, the CDR3 reads TGTGCCAGCAGCGGCAGAGTGCACCGTAATGAAAAACTGTTTTTT.